The clone carrying this TCR beta chain was counted once. These data come from a study of blood T cell repertoires in COVID-19. About the study: T cells, B-cell-depleted T cells, or PBMCs supplied cDNA or gDNA.

This CDR3 comprises 13 residues. Germline assignment: CDR1 LNHDA and CDR2 SQIVND (reference sequence). V gave up 5 bases and J gave up 3 bases, with 10 bases separating them. Living in about 25 US areas, the participants were between roughly 18 and 90 years of age. In the source study's methods: The assay estimated nucleated cells by amplifying reference gene primers. Here immunoSEQ multiplex PCR was the method, and the copy in TCRdb shows in-frame clones only, minus some. For V, J and clone size, that table is used; D and trimming come from the DNA. In the table there are a few hundred thousand clones, around 87% of which are singletons.

The TCR originated in a middle-aged man in a cohort exposed to, infected with or recovered from COVID-19 (not recorded which). V and J are TRBV19 and TRBJ1-1, with D hard to call. The sequencing sample was made of PBMCs or T cells enriched from blood (not recorded which). The chain's CDR3 is CASSSHSYTEAFF. The CDR3 nucleotides read TGTGCCAGTAGTTCCCACAGTTACACTGAAGCTTTCTTT.